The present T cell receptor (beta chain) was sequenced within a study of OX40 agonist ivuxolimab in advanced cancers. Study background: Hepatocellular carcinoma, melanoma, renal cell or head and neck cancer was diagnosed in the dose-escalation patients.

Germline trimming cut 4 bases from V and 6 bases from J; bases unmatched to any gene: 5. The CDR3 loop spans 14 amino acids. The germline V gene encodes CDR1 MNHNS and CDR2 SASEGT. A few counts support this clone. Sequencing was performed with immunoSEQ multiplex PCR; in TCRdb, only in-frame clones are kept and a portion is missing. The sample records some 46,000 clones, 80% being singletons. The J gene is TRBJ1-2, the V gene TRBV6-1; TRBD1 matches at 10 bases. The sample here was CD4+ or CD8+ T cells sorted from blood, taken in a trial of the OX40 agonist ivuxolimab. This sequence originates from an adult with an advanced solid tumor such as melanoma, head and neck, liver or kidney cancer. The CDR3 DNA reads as TGTGCCAGCAGTGGCTGGGACAGGGGACATGGCTACACCTTC. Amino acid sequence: CASSGWDRGHGYTF.